One sample yielded the 11 T cell receptor beta chains listed below, sequenced in a study of blood T cell repertoires in COVID-19. Profiled with immunoSEQ multiplex PCR; TCRdb holds only in-frame clones, not every one. The data hold 98,000 or so clones, with roughly 85% observed a single time. Material: peripheral blood. These receptors all stem from a human donor in a cohort sampled during active COVID-19.

The chain recombines TRBV27 with TRBJ2-1; 8 bases map to TRBD2. This CDR3 has 16 amino acids. V dropped 2 bases and J dropped 1; count of bases not matched to a gene: 4. CDR1 is MNHEY and CDR2 is SMNVEV in the germline V gene (reference sequence). The CDR3 sequence is CASSLTLAGSYNEQFF. CDR3 DNA sequence: TGTGCCAGCAGTTTAACTCTAGCGGGTTCCTACAATGAGCAGTTCTTC.

This chain joins TRBV30 and TRBJ1-5, with D perhaps TRBD1 (6 bases). The CDR3 is made up of 14 amino acids. Germline CDR1 is GTSNPN and CDR2 is SVGIG (reference sequence). Trimming left V 5 bases short and J 2 bases short, with 13 bases between. CDR3 residues: CAWQSGGRNQPQHF. The CDR3 DNA is TGTGCCTGGCAATCCGGGGGGCGCAATCAGCCCCAGCATTTT.

The chain employs TRBV11-2 and TRBJ2-3; 8 nucleotides line up with TRBD1. Per germline, CDR1 SGHAT and CDR2 FQNNGV. CDR3 length: 15 amino acids. After removal of 4 bases from V and 3 bases from J, the junction contained 6 bases not matched to a gene. The CDR3 reads CASSYQGAQTDTQYF. The CDR3 DNA follows: TGTGCCAGCAGCTACCAGGGGGCTCAGACAGATACGCAGTATTTT.

The V and J genes are TRBV5-8 and TRBJ2-1; tentatively, D is TRBD2 (7 bases). Germline CDR1 SGHTS, CDR2 YDEGEE. This CDR3 contains 16 residues. V lost 2 bases to trimming and J lost 7 bases, with 19 bases between them. The CDR3 coding sequence is TGTGCCAGCAGCTTTTTTGTGGGGGGGGGCCCGAATGAGCAGTTCTTC. Residues: CASSFFVGGGPNEQFF.

The chain carries TRBV7-2 and TRBJ1-1; possibly TRBD1 for D (5 bases). CDR3 size: 14 residues. V was cut by 1 base and J by 5 bases, with 11 bases left in between. Germline V gene lookup returns CDR1 SGHTA and CDR2 FQGNSA. This chain's CDR3 is CASSLGGGRTEAFF. CDR3 nucleotides: TGTGCCAGCAGCTTAGGGGGGGGGAGAACTGAAGCTTTCTTT.

The gene calls are TRBV5-5 and TRBJ1-2; no clear D. The CDR3 length is 13 residues. Between the trimmed V and J ends, which lost 0 bases and 1 base, there was a span of 4 bases. The germline V gene has CDR1 SGHKS and CDR2 YYEKEE (reference sequence). The CDR3 coding sequence is TGTGCCAGCAGCTTGGGAGGTAACTATGGCTACACCTTC. It encodes CASSLGGNYGYTF.

V usage is TRBV11-2 and J usage is TRBJ2-1; TRBD1 aligns across 9 bases. This CDR3 has 17 residues. Germline-derived CDR1 and CDR2 are SGHAT and FQNNGV. J lost 6 bases, V lost 2 bases, and 11 bases had no gene match. The CDR3 nucleotides read TGTGCCAGCAGCTTACGGGGCCGGGACAGGGTCGGCAATGAGCAGTTCTTC. This sequence encodes CASSLRGRDRVGNEQFF. The complete variable domain, with remaining parts taken from reference TRBV11-2 and TRBJ2-1, reads EAGVAQSPRYKIIEKRQSVAFWCNPISGHATLYWYQQILGQGPKLLIQFQNNGVVDDSQLPKDRFSAERLKGVDSTLKIQPAKLEDSAVYLCASSLRGRDRVGNEQFFGPGTRLTVL.

This chain connects TRBV9 to TRBJ1-3; the D gene is possibly TRBD1 (6 bases). V was pared by 4 bases and J by 4 bases, with 15 bases between. This CDR3 spans 15 amino acids. Per germline, CDR1 SGDLS and CDR2 YYNGEE. The CDR3: CASSLGGAVGNTIYF. DNA of the CDR3: TGTGCCAGCAGCCTTGGGGGGGCAGTGGGAAACACCATATATTTT.

The chain is built from TRBV12-3 or TRBV12-4 and TRBJ1-6, with 7 bases matching TRBD1. J lost 7 bases, V lost 4 bases, and 1 base had no gene match. This CDR3 is built from 13 residues. CDR3 sequence reads: CASSYRGNSPLHF. Here the CDR3 DNA reads TGTGCCAGCAGTTACAGGGGAAATTCACCCCTCCACTTT.

The J gene is TRBJ1-2, the V gene TRBV28; TRBD1 matches 10 bases. This CDR3 contains 15 residues. Germline loops: CDR1 MDHEN, CDR2 SYDVKM. With V trimmed by 5 bases and J by 2 bases, 5 bases remained unmatched. This chain's CDR3 is CASSPGTGANYGYTF. The CDR3 region has the DNA TGTGCCAGCAGTCCAGGGACAGGGGCAAACTATGGCTACACCTTC.

This clone was seen more than once but under ten times. The chain has TRBV3-1 (or the pseudogene TRBV3-2) and TRBJ1-1; D is undetermined. The CDR3 covers 14 residues. Trimming pared 3 bases from V and 4 bases from J, leaving 12 bases between. Looked up from germline, CDR1 is LGHDT and CDR2 is YNNKEL (reference sequence). The chain's CDR3 is CASSQGLGSTEAFF. The DNA of the CDR3 is TGTGCCAGCAGCCAGGGTCTAGGGAGCACTGAAGCTTTCTTT.